This T cell receptor (beta chain) was found in a study of blood T cell repertoires in COVID-19. Study as a whole: From T cells, B-cell-depleted T cells, or PBMCs came the material, which was cDNA or gDNA.

The V end was cut by 4 bases, the J end by 0 bases, with 10 bases between. The length of the CDR3 is 16 residues. Germline CDR1 reads LGHNA; CDR2 reads YSLEER. Generated by immunoSEQ multiplex PCR, the TCRdb table keeps only in-frame clones and is missing some. The sample contains a few hundred thousand clones, around 87% of which appear only once. The chain is built from TRBV4-3 and TRBJ2-6; tentatively, D is TRBD1 (5 bases). The sample comprised peripheral blood. The clonotype was recovered from a woman aged 45-59 years who had recovered from COVID-19. CDR3 DNA sequence: TGCGCCAGCAGCCGCAGGGCCCGCTCTGGGGCCAACGTCCTGACTTTC. It is translated as CASSRRARSGANVLTF.